This T cell receptor (beta chain) comes out of a study of cytomegalovirus exposure and HLA in healthy donors. Study overall: Early released data had about 85 million unique TCRs, all coming from HLA-typed donors.

It was with 60 Vbeta and 13 Jbeta primers that the PCR ran. Assay: immunoSEQ multiplex PCR; the TCRdb copy retains only in-frame clones and omits some. The sample has approximately 120,000 clones, roughly 82% seen once. Deletions cut 8 bases from V and 2 bases from J, with 16 bases between. The CDR3 length is 14 residues. Germline CDR1 is SGHVS and CDR2 is FQNEAQ. Sequencing was carried out using PBMCs. The source of this sequence is a man between 40 and 49 years old in good health and CMV-seropositive. This chain joins TRBV7-8 and TRBJ2-7; D may be TRBD1 (5 bases). The CDR3: CASRQRETAYEQYF. Here the CDR3 DNA reads TGTGCCAGCCGACAGAGAGAGACAGCCTACGAGCAGTACTTC.